These 30 T cell receptor beta chains originate from one sample sequenced in a study of blood T cell repertoires in COVID-19. Sequenced by immunoSEQ multiplex PCR; TCRdb stores in-frame clones only, minus some. The table includes around 100,000 clones, roughly nine tenths detected once. The sample consisted of peripheral blood. Receptors were obtained from a man between 35 and 55 years old with acute or convalescent COVID-19.

The chain couples TRBV19 to TRBJ1-2; D is uncertain. Trimming pared 5 bases from V and 7 bases from J, leaving 14 bases between. The germline gives CDR1 LNHDA, CDR2 SQIVND (reference sequence). The CDR3 extends over 13 amino acids. The CDR3 loop reads CASSPGMVSGYTF. The CDR3 coding sequence is TGTGCCAGTAGTCCGGGAATGGTTAGTGGCTACACCTTC.

The chain uses TRBV5-1 and TRBJ2-7; D call uncertain. From germline, CDR1 is SGHRS and CDR2 YFSETQ. There are 13 residues in the CDR3. V was clipped by 3 bases and J by 7 bases, with 14 bases between them. The CDR3 reads CASSSLDSREQYF. DNA for the CDR3: TGCGCCAGCAGCTCATTAGACTCTCGGGAGCAGTACTTC.

The gene calls are TRBV7-2 and TRBJ1-1; 11 bases map to TRBD1. V lost 4 bases and J lost 4; bases outside the gene matches: 2. CDR3 size: 14 residues. From germline, CDR1 is SGHTA and CDR2 FQGNSA. The CDR3 reads CASSWDRGSTEAFF. Written as DNA, the CDR3 is TGTGCCAGCAGCTGGGACAGGGGGAGCACTGAAGCTTTCTTT.

This clone has more than one count but fewer than ten. The chain is built from TRBV7-9 and TRBJ1-2; unclear D gene. V lost 2 bases, J lost 5 bases, and 12 bases lay in between. The CDR3 spans 14 residues. In germline, CDR1 is SEHNR, CDR2 FQNEAQ (reference sequence). The CDR3: CASSLIRGVYGYTF. As DNA, the CDR3 is TGTGCCAGCAGCTTAATCCGGGGAGTTTATGGCTACACCTTC.

For the CDR3, the DNA is TGTGCCAGCAGCCTCTCGACTAGCGGGGGAGGTAGAGAGACCCAGTACTTC. It is translated as CASSLSTSGGGRETQYF. This chain uses TRBV7-2 with TRBJ2-5; TRBD2 matches at 12 bases. The CDR3 has 17 amino acids. In germline, CDR1 is SGHTA, CDR2 FQGNSA. Losses at the gene ends were 5 bases for V and 4 bases for J; bases not matched to a gene: 11.

The chain recombines TRBV18 with TRBJ1-6; possibly TRBD1 for D (6 bases). This CDR3 contains 15 residues. Germline V CDR1 and CDR2: KGHSH, LQKENI. V gave up 0 bases and J gave up 8 bases, with 11 bases separating them. The CDR3 region is CASSPPQGKHSPLHF. CDR3 DNA sequence: TGTGCCAGCTCACCACCACAGGGTAAACATTCACCCCTCCACTTT.

The genes are TRBV25-1 and TRBJ2-6; 7 nucleotides match TRBD1. The CDR3 is 16 residues long. V trimming: 3 bases; J trimming: 0 bases; junction bases outside the gene matches: 2. CDR1 is MGHDK, CDR2 SYGVNS, per germline. In DNA form, the CDR3 reads TGTGCCAGCAGTGAGTCAGGGGGCTCTGGGGCCAACGTCCTGACTTTC. The encoded protein is CASSESGGSGANVLTF.

The chain has TRBV14 and TRBJ1-6; no definite D call. V was cut by 0 bases and J by 9 bases, with 9 bases left in between. Germline V CDR1 and CDR2: SGHDN, FVKESK. The CDR3 extends over 14 amino acids. The CDR3 sequence: CASSQEPEGSPLHF. As DNA, the CDR3 is TGTGCCAGCAGCCAAGAGCCGGAGGGTTCACCCCTCCACTTT. Full variable domain (missing parts from reference TRBV14 and TRBJ1-6): EAGVTQFPSHSVIEKGQTVTLRCDPISGHDNLYWYRRVMGKEIKFLLHFVKESKQDESGMPNNRFLAERTGGTYSTLKVQPAELEDSGVYFCASSQEPEGSPLHFGNGTRLTVT.

The V call is TRBV19, the J call TRBJ1-2; tentative D call: TRBD1 (5 bases). V lost 10 bases and J lost 0, with 15 bases in between. Germline loops: CDR1 LNHDA, CDR2 SQIVND (reference sequence). The CDR3 is 14 amino acids. The CDR3 DNA reads TGTGCCACCCGCCTCACAGGCGCTAACTATGGCTACACCTTC. Protein: CATRLTGANYGYTF.

J is TRBJ1-2 and V is TRBV5-1, with D uncertain. The CDR3 runs to 17 residues. Looked up from germline, CDR1 is SGHRS and CDR2 is YFSETQ. V lost 8 bases and J lost 4, with 27 bases in between. CDR3 sequence: CASSSQPGYTDLYGYTF. The CDR3, as DNA: TGCGCCAGTAGTAGTCAGCCGGGGTACACGGACCTCTATGGCTACACCTTC. Together with reference TRBV5-1 and TRBJ1-2, the CDR3 gives the full variable domain: KAGVTQTPRYLIKTRGQQVTLSCSPISGHRSVSWYQQTPGQGLQFLFEYFSETQRNKGNFPGRFSGRQFSNSRSEMNVSTLELGDSALYLCASSSQPGYTDLYGYTFGSGTRLTVV.

The chain links TRBV3-1 (or the pseudogene TRBV3-2) to TRBJ1-3, with no clear D. Germline V gene sequence: CDR1 LGHDT, CDR2 YNNKEL (reference sequence). The V end was cut by 4 bases, the J end by 0 bases, with 16 bases between. The CDR3 totals 17 residues. CDR3 in amino acids: CASSPLSRHNSGNTIYF. The CDR3 coding sequence is TGTGCCAGCAGCCCCTTAAGTAGACACAACTCTGGAAACACCATATATTTT.

The rearrangement uses TRBV11-3 and TRBJ2-2; TRBD1 matches 12 bases. Trimming took 5 bases from V and 6 from J; bases not matched to a gene: 4. The CDR3 totals 15 residues. Germline values: CDR1 SGHNT, CDR2 YENEEA. This CDR3 reads CASSIGTGGAGELFF. CDR3 in DNA: TGTGCCAGCAGCATCGGGACAGGGGGCGCCGGGGAGCTGTTTTTT.

The chain recombines TRBV12-3 or TRBV12-4 with TRBJ1-1; 10 nucleotides line up with TRBD1. The length of the CDR3 is 13 residues. Trimming removed 3 bases from V and 10 bases from J; junction bases left unmatched: 5. The DNA for the CDR3 is TGTGCCAGCAGTTTCCGGGACAGGGGTGGAGCTTTCTTT. Translation: CASSFRDRGGAFF.

V is TRBV2 and J is TRBJ2-7; 8 positions match TRBD1. In germline, CDR1 is SNHLY, CDR2 FYNNEI. Trimming cost V 6 bases and J 4 bases; bases outside gene matches: 17. The CDR3 totals 17 residues. This CDR3 is CASRIRGDGQGLYEQYF. As DNA, the CDR3 is TGTGCCAGCAGAATACGGGGTGATGGACAGGGCTTATACGAGCAGTACTTC.

V usage is TRBV11-2 and J usage is TRBJ2-1; the D is unclear. The CDR3 is 14 amino acids. Trimming cost V 5 bases and J 0 bases, with 8 bases left between them. In germline, CDR1 is SGHAT, CDR2 FQNNGV. DNA of the CDR3: TGTGCCAGCAGCGAACTTCTCTCCTACAATGAGCAGTTCTTC. Translating gives CASSELLSYNEQFF.

The V call is TRBV11-1, the J call TRBJ2-7, with a tentative D call TRBD1 (6 bases). The CDR3 extends over 15 amino acids. Germline assignment: CDR1 SGHAT and CDR2 FQDESV (reference sequence). V was shortened by 0 bases and J by 0 bases, with 9 bases between the two germline ends. CDR3 amino acids: CASSLAGHSSYEQYF. CDR3 in DNA: TGTGCCAGCAGCTTAGCGGGACATTCCTCCTACGAGCAGTACTTC.

V gene TRBV5-1 combines with J gene TRBJ2-7; 7 nucleotides line up with TRBD2. The CDR3 sequence is 13 residues long. J lost 3 bases, V lost 2 bases, and 2 bases had no gene match. Germline V CDR1 and CDR2: SGHRS, YFSETQ. The CDR3 protein is CASSLGTNYEQYF. The CDR3 DNA reads as TGCGCCAGCAGCTTAGGGACTAACTACGAGCAGTACTTC. The complete variable domain, with remaining parts taken from reference TRBV5-1 and TRBJ2-7, reads KAGVTQTPRYLIKTRGQQVTLSCSPISGHRSVSWYQQTPGQGLQFLFEYFSETQRNKGNFPGRFSGRQFSNSRSEMNVSTLELGDSALYLCASSLGTNYEQYFGPGTRLTVT.

V usage is TRBV2 and J usage is TRBJ1-1; TRBD1 agrees at 9 bases. The CDR3 runs to 13 residues. CDR1 SNHLY and CDR2 FYNNEI come from the germline V gene. V lost 11 bases and J lost 2; bases outside the gene matches: 6. This CDR3 reads CAGQQGANTEAFF. The CDR3 nucleotides are TGTGCCGGACAACAGGGGGCCAACACTGAAGCTTTCTTT.

This clone has a handful of counts. This chain joins TRBV5-1 and TRBJ1-2, with 7 positions matching TRBD1. After removal of 4 bases from V and 6 bases from J, the junction contained 9 bases not matched to a gene. CDR3 size: 14 residues. Germline CDR1 and CDR2: SGHRS and YFSETQ. The CDR3 DNA follows: TGCGCCAGCAGCCAATTGCAGGGGGTAAATGGCTACACCTTC. It codes for CASSQLQGVNGYTF.

The rearrangement joins TRBV5-4 to TRBJ1-2; 8 bases match TRBD1. Trimming took 2 bases from V and 12 from J; bases not matched to a gene: 9. Germline lookup yields CDR1 SGHNT and CDR2 YYREEE (reference sequence). The CDR3 is 13 residues long. DNA of the CDR3: TGTGCCAGCAGCTTAAGGCAGCAGGGGGCTCACACCTTC. Its translation: CASSLRQQGAHTF.

The table lists this clone with a count of one. The genes are TRBV6-1 and TRBJ2-5; TRBD2 matches 11 bases. Trimming cost V 0 bases and J 5 bases; bases outside gene matches: 2. Germline V gene sequence: CDR1 MNHNS, CDR2 SASEGT. The CDR3 extends over 15 amino acids. CDR3 sequence: CASSEALAGVETQYF. For the CDR3, the DNA is TGTGCCAGCAGTGAAGCACTAGCGGGAGTGGAGACCCAGTACTTC.

The chain carries TRBV7-2 and TRBJ2-7; 14 bases agree with TRBD2. The CDR3 is made up of 16 amino acids. Trimming cost V 3 bases and J 2 bases; bases outside gene matches: 3. Per germline, CDR1 SGHTA and CDR2 FQGNSA. The CDR3 sequence: CASSFGLAGGAYEQYF. The CDR3 DNA is TGTGCCAGCAGCTTCGGACTAGCGGGAGGAGCCTACGAGCAGTACTTC.

About this clone itself: The junction does not match germline at one end; this may be a read error. The chain combines TRBV7-7 with TRBJ1-5; TRBD1 is a possible D gene (5 bases). This CDR3 contains 13 residues. CDR1 SSHAT and CDR2 FNYEAQ come from the germline V gene (reference sequence). The CDR3 DNA reads TGTGCTAGCAGCGAGCGGCGGGGGTGGCCCCAGCATTTT. As protein: CASSERRGWPQHF.

This clone was recorded a few times. J is TRBJ1-1 and V is TRBV7-8, with 8 positions matching TRBD1. The CDR3 extends over 14 amino acids. The germline V gene encodes CDR1 SGHVS and CDR2 FQNEAQ. J lost 2 bases, V lost 5 bases, and 4 bases had no gene match. CDR3 sequence: CASSRTGTNTEAFF. Here the CDR3 DNA reads TGTGCCAGCAGCCGGACAGGGACTAACACTGAAGCTTTCTTT.

V usage is TRBV3-1 (or the pseudogene TRBV3-2) and J usage is TRBJ1-3; 8 bases match TRBD1. CDR1 is LGHDT, CDR2 YNNKEL, per germline (reference sequence). With 5 bases clipped from V and 0 bases from J, the junction kept 3 bases outside the gene matches. CDR3 size: 15 residues. The CDR3 region has the DNA TGTGCCAGCAGCACCACAGGGGGCTCTGGAAACACCATATATTTT. Amino acid sequence: CASSTTGGSGNTIYF.

The gene calls are TRBV7-8 and TRBJ2-3; 8 bases agree with TRBD1. CDR1 and CDR2 from the germline V gene are SGHVS and FQNEAQ. The CDR3 has 14 amino acids. With V trimmed by 6 bases and J by 3 bases, 5 bases remained unmatched. The CDR3 DNA reads as TGTGCCAGCAGACGGACAGGGTCGACAGATACGCAGTATTTT. Amino acids: CASRRTGSTDTQYF. Using reference TRBV7-8 and TRBJ2-3 for the parts outside the CDR3, the full variable domain is GAGVSQSPRYKVAKRGQDVALRCDPISGHVSLFWYQQALGQGPEFLTYFQNEAQLDKSGLPSDRFFAERPEGSVSTLKIQRTQQEDSAVYLCASRRTGSTDTQYFGPGTRLTVL.

This rearrangement joins TRBV11-3 to TRBJ2-7; no definite D call. The germline gives CDR1 SGHNT, CDR2 YENEEA. This CDR3 comprises 12 residues. The V and J ends lost 4 bases and 0 bases respectively, with 4 bases between them. CDR3 protein: CASSYSSYEQYF. The CDR3, as DNA: TGTGCCAGCAGCTATAGCTCCTACGAGCAGTACTTC. The variable domain in full, completed from reference TRBV11-3 and TRBJ2-7, reads EAGVVQSPRYKIIEKKQPVAFWCNPISGHNTLYWYLQNLGQGPELLIRYENEEAVDDSQLPKDRFSAERLKGVDSTLKIQPAELGDSAVYLCASSYSSYEQYFGPGTRLTVT.

The chain carries TRBV30 and TRBJ2-3; unclear D gene. The CDR3 totals 12 residues. V lost 2 bases and J 6 bases, leaving 9 bases between the germline ends. The germline CDR1 and CDR2 sequences are GTSNPN and SVGIG (reference sequence). The CDR3 spells CAWSWAQDTQYF. The CDR3 DNA follows: TGTGCCTGGAGTTGGGCCCAGGATACGCAGTATTTT. The full variable domain, in which reference TRBV30 and TRBJ2-3 provide the parts outside the CDR3, is SQTIHQWPATLVQPVGSPLSLECTVEGTSNPNLYWYRQAAGRGLQLLFYSVGIGQISSEVPQNLSASRPQDRQFILSSKKLLLSDSGFYLCAWSWAQDTQYFGPGTRLTVL.

This rearrangement joins TRBV7-8 to TRBJ2-2; perhaps TRBD1 as D (6 bases). Germline V gene lookup returns CDR1 SGHVS and CDR2 FQNEAQ. Between the trimmed V and J ends, which lost 5 bases and 4 bases, there was a span of 14 bases. The length of the CDR3 is 15 residues. The CDR3 nucleotides read TGTGCCAGCAGCGTACAGGGATATAGCACCGGGGAGCTGTTTTTT. Translating it yields CASSVQGYSTGELFF.

The V and J genes are TRBV6-1 and TRBJ1-5; 7 bases map to TRBD1. The V and J ends lost 1 base and 9 bases, in that order; junction bases with no gene match: 6. Looked up from germline, CDR1 is MNHNS and CDR2 is SASEGT. The CDR3 covers 14 residues. CDR3 in amino acids: CASSEGGGWTPQHF. DNA for the CDR3: TGTGCCAGCAGTGAAGGAGGGGGCTGGACGCCCCAGCATTTT.